Listed here are 5 T cell receptor beta chains from one sample, sequenced in a study of Ad26.COV2.S vaccination and SARS-CoV-2 variants. Noted treatment: over 15 received Ad26.COV2.S at low or high dose, single or two shots; about 5 received placebo; per-sample allocation not given. On day 63 after the first injection, vaccine and placebo recipients gave samples. TCRdb's copy holds only in-frame clones and misses some; the assay was immunoSEQ multiplex PCR. Of about 410,000 clones in the sample, around 85% were seen once. Sequencing was performed on peripheral blood, taken in a trial of Ad26.COV2.S vaccine versus placebo. All receptors derive from a person between 18 and 59 years old who received the Ad26.COV2.S COVID-19 vaccine or a placebo.

The gene calls are TRBV30 and TRBJ1-1; weak D call: TRBD1 (5 bases). Germline V lookup: CDR1 GTSNPN, CDR2 SVGIG (reference sequence). CDR3 length: 17 residues. V was trimmed by 2 bases and J by 0 bases, leaving 19 bases between them. The CDR3, as DNA: TGTGCCTGGAGTTGGAGGGGCGACGGAACCATGAACACTGAAGCTTTCTTT. It codes for CAWSWRGDGTMNTEAFF.

The V and J genes are TRBV14 and TRBJ1-2; a possible D gene is TRBD1 (5 bases). Looked up from germline, CDR1 is SGHDN and CDR2 is FVKESK. The V gene lost 4 bases and the J gene lost 8 bases, with 8 bases spanning the gap. The CDR3 has 11 residues. The CDR3 coding sequence is TGTGCCAGCAGCCGTGGGGGGGGCTACACCTTC. Its protein is CASSRGGGYTF.

This clone came up a few times. This chain joins TRBV19 and TRBJ1-4; tentatively, D is TRBD1 (5 bases). Trimming took off 4 bases at V and 10 bases at J, with 16 bases between the two ends. From germline, CDR1 is LNHDA and CDR2 SQIVND (reference sequence). The CDR3 is 14 amino acids. The CDR3 loop is CASSKPTRDPKLFF. CDR3 DNA: TGTGCCAGTAGTAAGCCTACCAGGGATCCAAAACTGTTTTTT.

This chain links TRBV19 with TRBJ2-7, with 9 nucleotides matching TRBD1. The J segment lost 6 bases and the V segment lost 3 bases, leaving 9 bases of the junction unmatched. This CDR3 spans 15 amino acids. In germline, CDR1 is LNHDA, CDR2 SQIVND (reference sequence). The CDR3 DNA reads as TGTGCCAGTAGTATGAGGACAGGGGATTGGTTCGAGCAGTACTTC. Protein: CASSMRTGDWFEQYF.

The chain links TRBV12-3 or TRBV12-4 to TRBJ2-7, with D possibly matching TRBD1 (5 bases). The ends were cut back, 3 bases at V and 7 bases at J, with 10 bases in the middle. The CDR3 has 12 residues. Written as DNA, the CDR3 is TGTGCCAGCAGTTTGGAAGCAGGGGAGCAGTACTTC. Its protein product is CASSLEAGEQYF.